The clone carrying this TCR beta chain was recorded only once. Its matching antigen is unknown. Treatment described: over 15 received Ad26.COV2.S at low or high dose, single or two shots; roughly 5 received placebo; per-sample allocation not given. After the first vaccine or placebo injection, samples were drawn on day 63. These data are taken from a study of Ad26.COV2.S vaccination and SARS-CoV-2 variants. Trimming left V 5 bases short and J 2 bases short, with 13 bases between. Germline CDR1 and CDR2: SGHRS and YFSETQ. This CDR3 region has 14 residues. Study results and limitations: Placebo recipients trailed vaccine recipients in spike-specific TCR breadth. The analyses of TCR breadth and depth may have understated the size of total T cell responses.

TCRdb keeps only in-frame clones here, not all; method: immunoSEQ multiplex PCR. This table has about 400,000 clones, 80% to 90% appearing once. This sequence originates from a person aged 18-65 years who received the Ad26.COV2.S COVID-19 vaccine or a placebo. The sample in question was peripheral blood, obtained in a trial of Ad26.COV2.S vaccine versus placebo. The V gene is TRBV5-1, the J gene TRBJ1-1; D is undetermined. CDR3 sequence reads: CASSKQVGNTEAFF. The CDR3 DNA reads TGCGCCAGCAGTAAGCAGGTTGGAAACACTGAAGCTTTCTTT.